This entry lists 10 T cell receptor beta chains sequenced from one sample in a study of blood T cell repertoires in COVID-19. Sequencing used immunoSEQ multiplex PCR; TCRdb keeps in-frame clones, though not all of them. The sample has 200,000 or so clones, about 87% seen once; the top ten hold approximately 1.7%. The sample consisted of peripheral blood. The receptors here all came from a man between 65 and 79 years old with acute or convalescent COVID-19.

The V and J genes are TRBV12-1 and TRBJ2-7; TRBD2, the table's D call, was not compared with the DNA. TRBV12-1 is annotated as a pseudogene. The CDR3 is 20 amino acids. The chain's CDR3 is CASGLMDTGLAGVGSYEQYF. For the CDR3, the DNA is TGTGCCAGCGGATTGATGGATACGGGACTAGCGGGAGTGGGGTCCTACGAGCAGTACTTC.

The chain uses TRBV20-1 and TRBJ2-1; 12 bases are a match to TRBD2. Germline V gene lookup returns CDR1 DFQATT and CDR2 SNEGSKA (reference sequence). The junction had 7 bases not matched to a gene; V was cut back by 6 bases and J by 4 bases. The CDR3 is 15 amino acids. This chain's CDR3 is CSASTGTSGYNEQFF. The CDR3 DNA follows: TGCAGTGCAAGTACCGGGACTAGCGGGTACAATGAGCAGTTCTTC.

The chain combines TRBV25-1 with TRBJ2-7; D might be TRBD2 (5 bases). The CDR3 spans 11 residues. Germline assignment: CDR1 MGHDK and CDR2 SYGVNS. V was clipped by 2 bases and J by 10 bases, with 9 bases between them. The CDR3 is CASSETGFQYF. DNA of the CDR3: TGTGCCAGCAGTGAAACGGGGTTTCAGTACTTC.

The chain joins TRBV2 to TRBJ1-5; a weak D match, TRBD1 (6 bases). The germline CDR1 and CDR2 sequences are SNHLY and FYNNEI. The CDR3 runs to 14 residues. V gave up 6 bases and J gave up 2 bases, with 11 bases separating them. The CDR3 loop is CASRRGGGNQPQHF. Here the CDR3 DNA reads TGTGCCAGCAGGAGGGGGGGTGGCAATCAGCCCCAGCATTTT.

The chain joins TRBV7-9 to TRBJ1-5; no clear D. The CDR3 runs to 14 residues. CDR1 is SEHNR and CDR2 is FQNEAQ in the germline V gene (reference sequence). Trimming removed 6 bases from V and 0 bases from J, with 9 bases in between. The CDR3 DNA reads TGTGCCAGCAGTACAGACCGTAGCAATCAGCCCCAGCATTTT. This gives the protein CASSTDRSNQPQHF.

V usage is TRBV12-3 or TRBV12-4 and J usage is TRBJ2-7; no clear D. Trimming stripped 6 bases from V and 4 bases from J, with 13 bases between. The CDR3 length is 13 residues. In DNA, the CDR3 is TGTGCCAGCAGCCGCCACGATCTATACGAGCAGTACTTC. It encodes CASSRHDLYEQYF.

This chain connects TRBV21-1 to TRBJ2-1; the D segment call TRBD1 is taken from the table without a DNA check. TRBV21-1 is a documented pseudogene. The CDR3 loop spans 14 amino acids. This CDR3 reads CASSSRDSYNEQFF. CDR3 sequence (DNA): TGTGCCAGCAGCAGCCGGGACAGCTACAATGAGCAGTTCTTC.

V usage is TRBV29-1 and J usage is TRBJ1-1; D not resolved. Deletions cut 4 bases from V and 4 bases from J, with 4 bases between. Germline assignment: CDR1 SQVTM and CDR2 ANQGSEA. This CDR3 is 10 amino acids long. The CDR3 DNA reads TGCAGCGTTGGGAGCACTGAAGCTTTCTTT. Translating it yields CSVGSTEAFF.

This clone was observed once. The V call is TRBV4-1, the J call TRBJ1-3, with D perhaps TRBD1 (6 bases). The CDR3 has 14 amino acids. Germline V gene sequence: CDR1 MGHRA, CDR2 YSYEKL. V lost 2 bases and J 1 base, leaving 6 bases between the germline ends. In DNA form, the CDR3 reads TGCGCCAGCAGCCAAACAGGGTCTGGAAACACCATATATTTT. As protein: CASSQTGSGNTIYF.

The chain has TRBV2 and TRBJ2-1, with 9 bases lining up with TRBD1. CDR3 length equals 14 residues. J was trimmed by 6 bases and V by 8 bases; bases with no gene match: 8. Germline lookup yields CDR1 SNHLY and CDR2 FYNNEI. The CDR3: CASSGQGSLNEQFF. The CDR3 coding sequence is TGTGCCAGCTCCGGACAGGGGAGCCTCAATGAGCAGTTCTTC. The full variable domain, with the rest looked up from reference TRBV2 and TRBJ2-1, is EPEVTQTPSHQVTQMGQEVILRCVPISNHLYFYWYRQILGQKVEFLVSFYNNEISEKSEIFDDQFSVERPDGSNFTLKIRSTKLEDSAMYFCASSGQGSLNEQFFGPGTRLTVL.